This record covers a single T cell receptor (beta chain). Systemic immunosuppression or autoimmune disease history was grounds to exclude patients. Germline CDR1 and CDR2: SQVTM and ANQGSEA. After removal of 4 bases from V and 8 bases from J, the junction contained 12 bases not matched to a gene. The length of the CDR3 is 14 residues. The data derive from a study of OX40 agonist ivuxolimab in advanced cancers. Sequencing used immunoSEQ multiplex PCR; TCRdb keeps in-frame clones, though not all of them. The table shows some 97,000 clones, with approximately 89% occurring only once. The source was CD4+ or CD8+ T cells sorted from blood, collected in a trial of the OX40 agonist ivuxolimab. The TCR sequence derives from an adult with an advanced solid tumor such as melanoma, head and neck, liver or kidney cancer. The J gene is TRBJ2-3, the V gene TRBV29-1, with TRBD1 matching over 7 bases. CDR3 sequence (DNA): TGCAGCGTTGCTGGACAAGGGGGCCCAGGTACGCAGTATTTT. It specifies CSVAGQGGPGTQYF.